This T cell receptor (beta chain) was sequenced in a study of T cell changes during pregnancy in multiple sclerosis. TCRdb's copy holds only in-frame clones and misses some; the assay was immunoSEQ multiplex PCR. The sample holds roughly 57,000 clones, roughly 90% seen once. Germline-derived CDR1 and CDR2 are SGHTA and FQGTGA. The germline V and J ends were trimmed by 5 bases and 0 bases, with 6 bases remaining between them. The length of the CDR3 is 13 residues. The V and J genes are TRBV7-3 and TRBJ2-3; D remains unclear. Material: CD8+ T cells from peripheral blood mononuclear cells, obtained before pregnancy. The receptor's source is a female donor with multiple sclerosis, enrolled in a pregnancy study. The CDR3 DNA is TGTGCCAGCAGCAAATCTAGCACAGATACGCAGTATTTT. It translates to CASSKSSTDTQYF.